A selection of T cell receptor beta chains follows, all from one sample in a study of T cells in Graves' hyperthyroidism and ophthalmopathy. Via MiXCR, TCRdb re-called the multiplex PCR reads, giving one row per CDR3 protein. Of 350,000 or so distinct CDR3 sequences in the sample, 15% to 20% are singletons; the top ten hold 15% to 18%. The sequenced sample consisted of blood. These receptors originate from a woman in her thirties or forties with Graves' ophthalmopathy. Both conserved end residues are part of each CDR3. Fields, in order: V gene, clone size, J gene, CDR3 length, D gene, CDR3 protein, CDR3 DNA. The D gene is left open where the match is weak. Only part of the rows carry a size: once, few, many, or a class if the clone is expanded.

v_gene: TRBV6-1; abundance: NA; j_gene: TRBJ2-7; len: 12; d_gene: NA; CDR3aa: CASRGDIYEQYF; CDR3nt: TGTGCCAGCAGGGGGGACATATACGAGCAGTACTTC
v_gene: TRBV11-3; abundance: NA; j_gene: TRBJ2-7; len: 15; d_gene: TRBD2; CDR3aa: CASSLGLAEHYEQYF; CDR3nt: TGTGCCAGCAGCTTAGGACTAGCGGAGCACTACGAGCAGTACTTC
v_gene: TRBV11-2; abundance: NA; j_gene: TRBJ1-1; len: 13; d_gene: NA; CDR3aa: CASSLRWSTEAFF; CDR3nt: TGTGCCAGCAGCTTACGATGGTCCACTGAAGCTTTCTTT
v_gene: TRBV20-1; abundance: few; j_gene: TRBJ2-7; len: 16; d_gene: TRBD2; CDR3aa: CSAKNLLAGVSYEQYF; CDR3nt: TGCAGTGCTAAAAACCTATTAGCGGGAGTCTCCTACGAGCAGTACTTC
v_gene: TRBV4-3; abundance: few; j_gene: TRBJ1-1; len: 14; d_gene: NA; CDR3aa: CASSQDLFTGEAFF; CDR3nt: TGCGCCAGCAGCCAAGATCTTTTTACAGGAGAAGCTTTCTTT
v_gene: TRBV7-6; abundance: many; j_gene: TRBJ2-2; len: 16; d_gene: TRBD2; CDR3aa: CASSSPGLANTGELFF; CDR3nt: TGTGCCAGCAGCTCACCCGGACTAGCTAACACCGGGGAGCTGTTTTTT
v_gene: TRBV28; abundance: many; j_gene: TRBJ1-1; len: 14; d_gene: NA; CDR3aa: CASRGGPVGSGAFF; CDR3nt: TGTGCCAGCAGGGGGGGTCCAGTGGGGAGTGGAGCTTTCTTT
v_gene: TRBV5-1; abundance: many; j_gene: TRBJ2-7; len: 12; d_gene: NA; CDR3aa: CASSSGLGEQYF; CDR3nt: TGCGCCAGCAGCTCGGGGCTCGGTGAGCAGTACTTC
v_gene: TRBV7-2; abundance: many; j_gene: TRBJ1-1; len: 14; d_gene: NA; CDR3aa: CASSLRPPLSEAFF; CDR3nt: TGTGCCAGCAGCCTTAGACCCCCCTTAAGTGAAGCTTTCTTT
v_gene: TRBV4-3; abundance: many; j_gene: TRBJ1-6; len: 15; d_gene: TRBD1; CDR3aa: CASSQVTGKNSPLHF; CDR3nt: TGCGCCAGCAGCCAGGTGACAGGGAAGAATTCACCCCTCCACTTT
v_gene: TRBV30; abundance: few; j_gene: TRBJ2-3; len: 17; d_gene: NA; CDR3aa: CAWKRYSGLTSTDTQYF; CDR3nt: TGTGCCTGGAAAAGATATAGCGGCCTTACTAGCACAGATACGCAGTATTTT
v_gene: TRBV6-1; abundance: many; j_gene: TRBJ2-7; len: 15; d_gene: TRBD2; CDR3aa: CASSVIVAGTYEQYF; CDR3nt: TGTGCCAGCAGTGTGATAGTAGCGGGGACCTACGAGCAGTACTTC
v_gene: TRBV15; abundance: NA; j_gene: TRBJ2-7; len: 12; d_gene: NA; CDR3aa: CATSRVAGEQYF; CDR3nt: TGTGCCACCAGCAGAGTGGCGGGCGAGCAGTACTTC
v_gene: TRBV6-5; abundance: many; j_gene: TRBJ1-1; len: 15; d_gene: NA; CDR3aa: CASSSLLQGNTEAFF; CDR3nt: TGTGCCAGCAGTTCCCTCTTACAGGGGAACACTGAAGCTTTCTTT
v_gene: TRBV28; abundance: many; j_gene: TRBJ2-7; len: 16; d_gene: TRBD2; CDR3aa: CASRPYLAGTTPEQYF; CDR3nt: TGTGCCAGCCGTCCCTATCTAGCGGGAACCACACCTGAGCAGTACTTC
v_gene: TRBV4-2; abundance: many; j_gene: TRBJ1-2; len: 13; d_gene: NA; CDR3aa: CASSQDSVSRYTF; CDR3nt: TGTGCCAGCAGCCAAGATAGCGTGTCCCGGTACACCTTC
v_gene: TRBV30; abundance: many; j_gene: TRBJ1-2; len: 15; d_gene: NA; CDR3aa: CASDNHDSHGYGYTF; CDR3nt: TGTGCCTCCGACAACCACGACAGCCATGGTTATGGCTACACCTTC
v_gene: TRBV12-3/TRBV12-4; abundance: many; j_gene: TRBJ2-3; len: 14; d_gene: NA; CDR3aa: CASRPRLGTDTQYF; CDR3nt: TGTGCCAGCAGACCTAGACTAGGCACAGATACGCAGTATTTT
v_gene: TRBV28; abundance: many; j_gene: TRBJ2-7; len: 17; d_gene: NA; CDR3aa: CASSFGWGKRLKYEQYF; CDR3nt: TGTGCCAGCAGTTTTGGTTGGGGAAAAAGACTAAAATACGAGCAGTACTTC
v_gene: TRBV20-1; abundance: many; j_gene: TRBJ2-7; len: 12; d_gene: NA; CDR3aa: CSARNTGNEQYF; CDR3nt: TGCAGTGCCAGAAACACAGGGAACGAGCAGTACTTC